A selection of T cell receptor beta chains follows, all from one sample in a study of cytomegalovirus exposure and HLA in healthy donors. Generated by immunoSEQ multiplex PCR, the TCRdb table keeps only in-frame clones and is missing some. The profile covers roughly 50,000 clones, with 93% appearing a single time and over 1.5% taken by the ten largest. The sample taken for sequencing was PBMCs. The receptors originated from a woman under 30 in good health and CMV-seropositive. Each CDR3 is given with its conserved first and last residue. The order of the fields is D gene, clone size, V gene, J gene, CDR3 protein, CDR3 DNA. D genes are given only for firm matches. Clone sizes are given selectively: once, few, many, or a class where the clone is expanded.

d_gene: TRBD1
abundance: -
v_gene: TRBV19
j_gene: TRBJ2-7
CDR3aa: CASSPGTGPYEQYF
CDR3nt: TGTGCCAGTAGTCCTGGGACAGGGCCCTACGAGCAGTACTTC

d_gene: -
abundance: -
v_gene: TRBV28
j_gene: TRBJ2-7
CDR3aa: CASIGANYEQYF
CDR3nt: TGTGCCAGCATTGGAGCTAACTACGAGCAGTACTTC

d_gene: TRBD2
abundance: -
v_gene: TRBV6-5
j_gene: TRBJ2-3
CDR3aa: CASSYASGGSLDTQYF
CDR3nt: TGTGCCAGCAGTTACGCTAGCGGGGGCTCCCTGGATACGCAGTATTTT

d_gene: TRBD1
abundance: few
v_gene: TRBV13
j_gene: TRBJ1-1
CDR3aa: CASRRRTGTEAFF
CDR3nt: TGTGCCAGCAGGCGGAGGACAGGGACTGAAGCTTTCTTT

d_gene: -
abundance: -
v_gene: TRBV4-1
j_gene: TRBJ1-2
CDR3aa: CASSQGLASWAGDTF
CDR3nt: TGCGCCAGCAGCCAAGGCTTAGCCTCTTGGGCCGGGGACACCTTC

d_gene: TRBD1
abundance: -
v_gene: TRBV12-5
j_gene: TRBJ1-2
CDR3aa: CASGGGQINYGYTF
CDR3nt: TGTGCTAGTGGGGGGGGACAGATTAACTATGGCTACACCTTC

d_gene: -
abundance: few
v_gene: TRBV5-1
j_gene: TRBJ2-5
CDR3aa: CASSGIQGLGETQYF
CDR3nt: TGCGCCAGCAGCGGAATACAGGGATTGGGAGAGACCCAGTACTTC

d_gene: -
abundance: -
v_gene: TRBV6-4
j_gene: TRBJ2-3
CDR3aa: CASSGGQDTDTQYF
CDR3nt: TGTGCCAGCAGTGGGGGCCAAGACACAGATACGCAGTATTTT

d_gene: -
abundance: -
v_gene: TRBV9
j_gene: TRBJ2-2
CDR3aa: CASSGERPGELFF
CDR3nt: TGTGCCAGCAGTGGGGAGCGACCCGGGGAGCTGTTTTTT

d_gene: -
abundance: -
v_gene: TRBV2
j_gene: TRBJ1-5
CDR3aa: CASRREGVVQGVKNQPQHF
CDR3nt: TGTGCCAGCAGGCGAGAGGGGGTCGTGCAGGGAGTAAAGAATCAGCCCCAGCATTTT

d_gene: -
abundance: -
v_gene: TRBV27
j_gene: TRBJ2-7
CDR3aa: CASSPVTGRYEQYF
CDR3nt: TGTGCCAGCAGCCCAGTTACAGGGAGATACGAGCAGTACTTC

d_gene: TRBD2
abundance: once
v_gene: TRBV28
j_gene: TRBJ2-2
CDR3aa: CASSLGTSTGELFF
CDR3nt: TGTGCCAGCAGTTTAGGGACTAGCACCGGGGAGCTGTTTTTT

d_gene: TRBD2
abundance: -
v_gene: TRBV28
j_gene: TRBJ2-3
CDR3aa: CAVMGLAGVPDTQYF
CDR3nt: TGTGCGGTGATGGGCCTAGCGGGGGTCCCAGATACGCAGTATTTT

d_gene: -
abundance: -
v_gene: TRBV7-2
j_gene: TRBJ1-1
CDR3aa: CASSLDNMNTEAFF
CDR3nt: TGTGCCAGCAGCTTGGACAACATGAACACTGAAGCTTTCTTT

d_gene: -
abundance: -
v_gene: TRBV28
j_gene: TRBJ1-6
CDR3aa: CASSLGGAGNSPLHF
CDR3nt: TGTGCCAGCAGTTTGGGGGGGGCCGGGAATTCACCCCTCCACTTT

d_gene: TRBD1
abundance: once
v_gene: TRBV10-1
j_gene: TRBJ1-5
CDR3aa: CASSEKDRVGNQPQHF
CDR3nt: TGCGCCAGCAGTGAGAAGGACAGGGTCGGCAATCAGCCCCAGCATTTT

d_gene: -
abundance: few
v_gene: TRBV5-1
j_gene: TRBJ1-1
CDR3aa: CASSRMTGGNTEAFF
CDR3nt: TGCGCCAGCAGCAGAATGACGGGGGGGAACACTGAAGCTTTCTTT

d_gene: TRBD2
abundance: -
v_gene: TRBV7-9
j_gene: TRBJ2-5
CDR3aa: CASRPTSGGETQYF
CDR3nt: TGTGCCAGCAGACCCACTAGCGGGGGGGAGACCCAGTACTTC

d_gene: -
abundance: -
v_gene: TRBV7-2
j_gene: TRBJ2-2
CDR3aa: CASSLFGAANTGELFF
CDR3nt: TGTGCCAGCAGCTTATTTGGGGCCGCGAACACCGGGGAGCTGTTTTTT

d_gene: TRBD1
abundance: -
v_gene: TRBV27
j_gene: TRBJ1-2
CDR3aa: CASSPRQGVGGYTF
CDR3nt: TGTGCCAGCTCTCCCCGACAGGGCGTTGGCGGCTACACCTTC

d_gene: -
abundance: -
v_gene: TRBV29-1
j_gene: TRBJ1-2
CDR3aa: CSVREGLWGGYTF
CDR3nt: TGCAGCGTACGGGAGGGTCTGTGGGGTGGCTACACCTTC

d_gene: -
abundance: -
v_gene: TRBV25-1
j_gene: TRBJ2-2
CDR3aa: CASLTGNTGELFF
CDR3nt: TGTGCCAGCCTGACAGGGAACACCGGGGAGCTGTTTTTT

d_gene: TRBD1
abundance: -
v_gene: TRBV4-3
j_gene: TRBJ1-5
CDR3aa: CASSLGQSNQPQHF
CDR3nt: TGCGCCAGCAGCCTGGGACAGAGCAATCAGCCCCAGCATTTT

d_gene: -
abundance: once
v_gene: TRBV6-6
j_gene: TRBJ1-5
CDR3aa: CASSYPIRGVGQPQHF
CDR3nt: TGTGCCAGCAGTTACCCAATCAGGGGAGTGGGTCAGCCCCAGCATTTT

d_gene: TRBD1
abundance: once
v_gene: TRBV5-1
j_gene: TRBJ1-4
CDR3aa: CASSLGTGAEKLFF
CDR3nt: TGCGCCAGCAGCTTGGGGACAGGGGCTGAAAAACTGTTTTTT

d_gene: TRBD2
abundance: once
v_gene: TRBV11-2
j_gene: TRBJ2-7
CDR3aa: CASSLGGAGHHYEQYF
CDR3nt: TGTGCCAGCAGCTTAGGAGGAGCGGGGCACCACTACGAGCAGTACTTC

d_gene: TRBD2
abundance: -
v_gene: TRBV27
j_gene: TRBJ2-1
CDR3aa: CASSLKRGGINEQFF
CDR3nt: TGTGCCAGCAGTCTAAAGCGGGGGGGGATTAATGAGCAGTTCTTC

d_gene: -
abundance: -
v_gene: TRBV5-1
j_gene: TRBJ2-7
CDR3aa: CASTPVTGSSEQYF
CDR3nt: TGCGCCAGCACCCCTGTTACAGGGTCCTCCGAGCAGTACTTC

d_gene: -
abundance: -
v_gene: TRBV7-2
j_gene: TRBJ2-5
CDR3aa: CASSLRVQETQYF
CDR3nt: TGTGCCAGCAGCTTAAGAGTGCAAGAGACCCAGTACTTC

d_gene: -
abundance: -
v_gene: TRBV28
j_gene: TRBJ2-7
CDR3aa: CASSLVLSSYEQYF
CDR3nt: TGTGCCAGCAGTTTAGTGCTTAGCTCCTACGAGCAGTACTTC

d_gene: -
abundance: -
v_gene: TRBV5-4
j_gene: TRBJ1-2
CDR3aa: CASSFPMAGDYGYTF
CDR3nt: TGTGCCAGCAGCTTCCCTATGGCAGGGGACTATGGCTACACCTTC

d_gene: -
abundance: -
v_gene: TRBV29-1
j_gene: TRBJ2-7
CDR3aa: CSVAIDRAYEQYF
CDR3nt: TGCAGCGTTGCAATCGACAGAGCCTACGAGCAGTACTTC